The T cell receptor (beta chain) described here comes from a study of T cell changes during pregnancy in multiple sclerosis (dated by TCRdb to about 2019). Background for the entire study: The study looked at changes in the T cell repertoire across pregnancy in women with multiple sclerosis.

CDR1 and CDR2, looked up from the germline V gene (reference sequence), are SEHNR and FQNEAQ. The V end loses 3 bases and the J end loses 4 bases, and a stretch of 13 bases separates them. Reading from cysteine to phenylalanine, the CDR3 counts 15 amino acids. Solely the CDR3 DNA is kept, with 45 bases framed from the first base. This clone was counted a few times. This receptor's antigen is unknown. No base-level quality is on record; no much larger clone is a single base apart. Library preparation used the immunoSEQ multiplex PCR assay. In its TCRdb copy, this immuneACCESS table keeps in-frame sequences only and misses some clones. Where compared with another copy, unresolved V genes explain less than half of these, and the others have no known cause. Here the sample has tens of thousands of clones; about nine tenths occur a single time. The ten largest clones represent roughly 0.6% of the sample.

The TCR originated in a female donor in good health, enrolled as a control in a pregnancy study. This sequence uses TRBV7-9 and TRBJ2-1; possibly the D gene is TRBD1, per 5 matching bases. This specimen consisted of CD4+ T cells from peripheral blood mononuclear cells, obtained after pregnancy. For the CDR3, the sequence is CASSFGQGHYNEQFF. The sequence in DNA is TGTGCCAGCAGCTTTGGGCAGGGCCATTACAATGAGCAGTTCTTC.